Listed below are T cell receptor beta chains from one sample, sequenced in a study of blood T cells in healthy people across ages. One entry per CDR3 protein, called by TCRdb with MiXCR from the 5' RACE reads. The sample holds 800,000 to 950,000 distinct CDR3 sequences, around 36% seen once. The sequenced sample consisted of blood. Source of these receptors: a man between 18 and 35 years old in good health. CDR3s include the opening cysteine and the closing phenylalanine or tryptophan. Fields, in order: J gene, V gene, clone size, CDR3 length, CDR3 protein. Size is stated for part of the rows, as once, few or many counts, or as a class when the clone is expanded.

TRBJ1-2 TRBV28 NA 13 CASSLWQFYGYTF
TRBJ1-2 TRBV7-8 NA 14 CASSLEQPNYGYTF
TRBJ2-7 TRBV12-3/TRBV12-4 many 12 CASSFSGFEQYF
TRBJ1-2 TRBV4-3 few 17 CASSQDPGYRGDYGYTF
TRBJ1-2 TRBV6-5 NA 13 CASSRGVADGYTF
TRBJ1-2 TRBV6-6 few 16 CASSYSRDTASYGYTF
NA TRBV5-1 NA 15 CASSLVTGSQETQFF
TRBJ1-1 TRBV20-1 NA 17 CSAPHVNRQGGLTEAFF
TRBJ2-3 TRBV5-1 once 14 CASSVDQREDTQYF
TRBJ1-5 TRBV4-1 NA 19 CASSQNRDRGGYSNQPQHF
TRBJ2-7 TRBV4-2 NA 17 CASSQEIGRGLLAEQYF
TRBJ2-7 TRBV12-3/TRBV12-4 many 12 CASSFGAYEQYF
TRBJ2-5 TRBV9 NA 15 CASSVGRNSQETQYF
TRBJ1-1 TRBV5-1 NA 14 CASSVLIMNTEAFF
TRBJ1-2 TRBV6-2/TRBV6-3 once 13 CASSPMEQTGYTF
TRBJ2-1 TRBV6-6 NA 13 CAGSFESYNEQFF
NA TRBV4-3 few 15 CASSLQASGKETQYF
TRBJ2-5 TRBV4-2 NA 18 CASSQELGASEGGETQYF
TRBJ2-1 TRBV6-1 NA 14 CASSGARSYNEQFF
TRBJ1-1 TRBV25-1 NA 15 CASSESSGSNTEAFF
TRBJ1-4 TRBV4-3 NA 16 CASSQDTGSTNEKLFF
TRBJ2-3 TRBV6-2/TRBV6-3 few 16 CASSYVSASGADTQYF
TRBJ2-7 TRBV6-1 few 15 CASSEIGLVPYEQYF
TRBJ1-6 TRBV4-3 NA 20 CASSQDQLGTDALLGSPLHF
TRBJ1-2 TRBV11-2 few 15 CASSPGTGNAYGYTF
TRBJ2-2 TRBV10-3 NA 13 CAISESTTKGLFF
TRBJ1-1 TRBV4-3 NA 15 CASSQDVQGGTEAFF
TRBJ2-3 TRBV4-1 many 13 CASSQERRDTQYF
TRBJ2-7 TRBV14 few 13 CASSQDLAGKQYF
TRBJ2-1 TRBV20-1 few 13 CSAWKRIYNEQFF
TRBJ1-1 TRBV7-2 NA 12 CASSLRYREAFF
TRBJ1-4 TRBV27 NA 15 CASSPGGGRNEKLFF
TRBJ2-3 TRBV4-1 many 16 CASSQDQDRSTDTQYF
TRBJ2-2 TRBV4-2 NA 16 CASSQKGPSGGGELFF
TRBJ1-1 TRBV7-2 NA 18 CASSLKIRDSNPNTEAFF
TRBJ2-5 TRBV7-3 few 13 CASSFGRQETQYF
TRBJ1-1 TRBV10-3 few 13 CAIKWEDGLEAFF
TRBJ2-3 TRBV7-9 NA 15 CASSFIEGGSDTQYF
TRBJ2-3 TRBV4-3 NA 13 CASSQVPGQGQYF
TRBJ2-5 TRBV21-1 NA 14 CASSGRDFFETQYF
TRBJ1-4 TRBV25-1 few 13 CASRARTNEKLFF
TRBJ2-1 TRBV4-3 few 16 CASSQVRQSSYNEQFF
TRBJ2-1 TRBV2 NA 15 CASSEEGTSNSEQFF
TRBJ1-4 TRBV9 NA 15 CASSAGWASREKLFF
TRBJ2-3 TRBV6-4 NA 13 CASSVAEGDTQYF
TRBJ2-1 TRBV4-1 few 16 CASSQDRAGGYNEQFF
NA TRBV20-1 NA 16 CSARGPQGGGYNEQYF
TRBJ2-2 TRBV6-2/TRBV6-3 NA 17 CASTADRERSYTGELFF
TRBJ1-2 TRBV12-3/TRBV12-4 many 13 CASSGDRVAGYTF
TRBJ2-7 TRBV7-2 NA 13 CASSLGQANEQYF
TRBJ2-4 TRBV5-1 NA 16 CASSLSPSLAKNIQYF
TRBJ2-2 TRBV2 NA 16 CASSRRTVANTGELFF
TRBJ2-2 TRBV5-5 NA 16 CASSLVGGAATGELFF
TRBJ1-5 TRBV6-5 few 15 CASSRGQGGDQPQHF
TRBJ1-5 TRBV12-3/TRBV12-4 NA 14 CASKNAGEEQPQHF
TRBJ1-4 TRBV7-9 NA 16 CASRPGQASTNEKLFF
TRBJ1-6 TRBV6-5 NA 15 CASSYSGQGVSSLHF
TRBJ1-2 TRBV4-3 few 17 CASSQDRQGGFNYGYTF
TRBJ1-2 TRBV5-4 once 16 CASSLAGRLSNYGYTF
TRBJ1-2 TRBV27 many 14 CASSPSGGGYGYTF